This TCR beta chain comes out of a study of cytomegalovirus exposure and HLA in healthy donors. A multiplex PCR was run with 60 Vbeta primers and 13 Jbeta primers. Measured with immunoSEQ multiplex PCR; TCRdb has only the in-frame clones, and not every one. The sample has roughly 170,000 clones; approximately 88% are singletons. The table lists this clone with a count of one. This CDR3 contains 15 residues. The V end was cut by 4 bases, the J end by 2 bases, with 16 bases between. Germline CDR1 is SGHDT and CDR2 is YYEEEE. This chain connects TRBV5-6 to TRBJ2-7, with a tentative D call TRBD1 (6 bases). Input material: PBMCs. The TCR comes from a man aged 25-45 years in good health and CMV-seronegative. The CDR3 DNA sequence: TGTGCCAGCAGCGACAAAACAGGGTTCCCCTACGAGCAGTACTTC. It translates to CASSDKTGFPYEQYF.